Sequencing of this T cell receptor beta chain was carried out in a study of blood T cell dynamics during melanoma immunotherapy. Produced via immunoSEQ multiplex PCR; TCRdb's table is partial and in-frame only. The data contain 9,900 or so clones, approximately 86% of them singletons. Specified time point: pre-treatment baseline. One draw preceded checkpoint blockade; another followed its first cycle at week 3. Sequences were derived from blood, sampled from a patient treated with checkpoint blockade. The receptor comes from a human donor with melanoma.

The DNA of the CDR3 is TGTGCCTGGAGTGCCCGTGGGGGACAGTACTTC. It translates to CAWSARGGQYF. The chain joins TRBV30 to TRBJ2-7; D may correspond to TRBD1 or TRBD2 (5 bases each). V gave up 1 base and J gave up 10 bases, with 11 bases separating them. Per the germline V gene, CDR1 is GTSNPN and CDR2 is SVGIG (reference sequence). This CDR3 is 11 amino acids long.